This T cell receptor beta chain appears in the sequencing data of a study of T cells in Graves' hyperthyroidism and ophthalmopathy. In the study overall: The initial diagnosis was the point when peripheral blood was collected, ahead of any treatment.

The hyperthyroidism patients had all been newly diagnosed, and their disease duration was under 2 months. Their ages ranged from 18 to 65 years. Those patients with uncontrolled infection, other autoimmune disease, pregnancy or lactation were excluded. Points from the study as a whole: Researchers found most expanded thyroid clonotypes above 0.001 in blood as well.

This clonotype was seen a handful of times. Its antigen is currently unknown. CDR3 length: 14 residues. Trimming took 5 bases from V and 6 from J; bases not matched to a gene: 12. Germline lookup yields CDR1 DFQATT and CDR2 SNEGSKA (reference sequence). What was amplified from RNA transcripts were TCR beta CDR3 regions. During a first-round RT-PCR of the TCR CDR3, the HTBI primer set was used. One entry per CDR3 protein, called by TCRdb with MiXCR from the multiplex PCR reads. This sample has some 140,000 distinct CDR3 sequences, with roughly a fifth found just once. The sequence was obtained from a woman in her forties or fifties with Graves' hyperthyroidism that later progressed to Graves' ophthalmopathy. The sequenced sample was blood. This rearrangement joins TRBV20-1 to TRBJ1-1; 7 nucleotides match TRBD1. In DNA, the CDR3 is TGCAGTGCTCTCCCGGACGGCCAGGGGGCTGAAGCTTTCTTT. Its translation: CSALPDGQGAEAFF.